This TCR beta chain was retrieved from a study of shared clonotypes between healthy human individuals. V was trimmed by 4 bases and J by 2 bases, leaving 5 bases between them. The germline V gene has CDR1 SGHKS and CDR2 YYEKEE (reference sequence). The CDR3 runs to 12 residues. The authors distributed each subset's genomic DNA evenly over several immunoSEQ plates. Libraries were prepared by immunoSEQ multiplex PCR; TCRdb keeps only in-frame clonotypes and omits some of them. The sample has roughly 2.2 million clones; 92% are singletons. The receptor's source is a man between 18 and 29 years old in good health. Some clones in this sample may be carry-over from other donors' samples. V gene TRBV5-5 combines with J gene TRBJ2-3; D not certain. Input material: naive CD4+ T cells from PBMCs. Subset given: CD45RA+ positively selected. CDR3 region: CASSPITDTQYF. In DNA form, the CDR3 reads TGTGCCAGCAGCCCTATCACAGATACGCAGTATTTT.